This note documents a single TCR beta chain sequence. Its antigen is not identified. The sample comes from a study of CD8 T cells in ankylosing spondylitis. V lost 5 bases, J lost 1 base, and 16 bases lay in between. Germline V lookup: CDR1 DFQATT, CDR2 SNEGSKA (reference sequence). This CDR3 is built from 15 residues. Findings and limits, study-wide: From matched ankylosing spondylitis synovial fluid, disease-linked clones were reportedly recovered at significantly enriched levels. Apparently characteristic of ankylosing spondylitis blood was a TCR beta motif (fewer than 10 highly homologous variants). Certain motif variants had earlier appeared in reactive arthritis synovial fluid and blood.

Molecular-barcoded quantitative 5'-RACE produced these TCR beta libraries. TCRdb independently ran MiXCR on the 5' RACE reads; one entry per CDR3 protein. The sample has approximately 250,000 distinct CDR3 sequences, under 35% seen once. This rearrangement joins TRBV20-1 to TRBJ2-3; D may be TRBD1 or TRBD2 (5 bases each). Sequencing used blood, either unsorted or a sorted T cell fraction (not recorded which). This receptor was taken from a male donor with ankylosing spondylitis or in good health (not recorded which). DNA of the CDR3: TGCAGTGCTGAACCGAGGGACCTGCGCACAGATACGCAGTATTTT. It is translated as CSAEPRDLRTDTQYF.